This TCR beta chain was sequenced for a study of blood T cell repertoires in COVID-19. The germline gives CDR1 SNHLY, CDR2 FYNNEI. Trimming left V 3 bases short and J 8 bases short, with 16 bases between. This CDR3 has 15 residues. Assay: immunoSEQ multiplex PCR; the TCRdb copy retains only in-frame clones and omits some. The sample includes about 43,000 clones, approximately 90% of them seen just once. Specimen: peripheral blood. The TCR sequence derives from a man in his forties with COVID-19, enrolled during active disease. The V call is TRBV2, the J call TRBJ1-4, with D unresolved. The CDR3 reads CASSEGAAIGEKLFF. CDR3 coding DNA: TGTGCCAGCAGTGAGGGAGCCGCAATAGGGGAAAAACTGTTTTTT.